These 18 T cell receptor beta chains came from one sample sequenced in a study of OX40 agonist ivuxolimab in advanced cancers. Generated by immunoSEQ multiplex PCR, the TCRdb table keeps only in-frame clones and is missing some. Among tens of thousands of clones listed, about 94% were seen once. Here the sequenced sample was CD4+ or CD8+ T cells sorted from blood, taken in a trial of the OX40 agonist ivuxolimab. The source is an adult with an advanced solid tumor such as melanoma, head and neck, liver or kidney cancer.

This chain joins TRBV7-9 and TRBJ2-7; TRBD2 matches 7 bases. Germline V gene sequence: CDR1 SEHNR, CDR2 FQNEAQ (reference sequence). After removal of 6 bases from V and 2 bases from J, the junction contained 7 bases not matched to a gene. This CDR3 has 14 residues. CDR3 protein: CASSRGDYPYEQYF. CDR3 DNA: TGTGCCAGCAGTCGCGGGGACTACCCCTACGAGCAGTACTTC.

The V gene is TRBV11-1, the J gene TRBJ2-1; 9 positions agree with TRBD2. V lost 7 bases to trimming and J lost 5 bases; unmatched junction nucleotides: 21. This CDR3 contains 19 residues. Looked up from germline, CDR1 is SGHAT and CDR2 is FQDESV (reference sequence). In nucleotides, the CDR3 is TGTGCCAGCAAGGGGTTGGCTTCAGTAGCGGGAGATATCCACAATGAGCAGTTCTTC. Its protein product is CASKGLASVAGDIHNEQFF.

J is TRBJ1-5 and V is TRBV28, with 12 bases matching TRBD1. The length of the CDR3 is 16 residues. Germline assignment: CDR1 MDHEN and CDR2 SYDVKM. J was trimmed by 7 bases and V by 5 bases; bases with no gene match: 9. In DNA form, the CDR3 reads TGTGCCAGCAGTCTCGGGGGACAGGGGGCGCGGCAGCCCCAGCATTTT. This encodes CASSLGGQGARQPQHF.

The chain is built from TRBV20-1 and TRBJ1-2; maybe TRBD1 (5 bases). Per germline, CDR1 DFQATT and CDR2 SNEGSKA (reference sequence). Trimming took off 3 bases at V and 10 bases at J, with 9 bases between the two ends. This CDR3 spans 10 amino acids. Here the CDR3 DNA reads TGCAGTGCTAGGCAGGGTTTCTACACCTTC. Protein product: CSARQGFYTF.

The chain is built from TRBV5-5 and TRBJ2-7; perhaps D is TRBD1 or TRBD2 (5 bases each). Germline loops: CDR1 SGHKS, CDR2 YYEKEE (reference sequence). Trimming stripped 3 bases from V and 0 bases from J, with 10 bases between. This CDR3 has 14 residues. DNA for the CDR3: TGTGCCAGCAGCTGGGGGACGGACTCCTACGAGCAGTACTTC. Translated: CASSWGTDSYEQYF.

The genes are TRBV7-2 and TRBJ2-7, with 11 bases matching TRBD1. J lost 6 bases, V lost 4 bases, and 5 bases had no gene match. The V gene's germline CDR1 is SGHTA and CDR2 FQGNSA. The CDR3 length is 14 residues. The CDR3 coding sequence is TGTGCCAGCAGCTCCGGGACAGGGGGTCTCGAGCAGTACTTC. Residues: CASSSGTGGLEQYF. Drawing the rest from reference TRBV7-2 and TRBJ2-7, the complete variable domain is GAGVSQSPSNKVTEKGKDVELRCDPISGHTALYWYRQSLGQGLEFLIYFQGNSAPDKSGLPSDRFSAERTGGSVSTLTIQRTQQEDSAVYLCASSSGTGGLEQYFGPGTRLTVT.

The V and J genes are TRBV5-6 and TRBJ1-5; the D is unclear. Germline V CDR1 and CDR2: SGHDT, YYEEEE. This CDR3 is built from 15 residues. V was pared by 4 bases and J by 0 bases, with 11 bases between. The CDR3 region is CASSRRRNSNQPQHF. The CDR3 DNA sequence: TGTGCCAGCAGCCGCCGGCGGAATAGCAATCAGCCCCAGCATTTT.

CDR3 bases: TGTGCCATCAGTGAGACGGGGAGCAGAGAGACCCAGTACTTC. Translating it yields CAISETGSRETQYF. The gene calls are TRBV10-3 and TRBJ2-5; perhaps TRBD2 as D (5 bases). The CDR3 extends over 14 amino acids. Germline V lookup: CDR1 ENHRY, CDR2 SYGVKD. V dropped 2 bases and J dropped 4 bases, with 11 bases sitting between them.

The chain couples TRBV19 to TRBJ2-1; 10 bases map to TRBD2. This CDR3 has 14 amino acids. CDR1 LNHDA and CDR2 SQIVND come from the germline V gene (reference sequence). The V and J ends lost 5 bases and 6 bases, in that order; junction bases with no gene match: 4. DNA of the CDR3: TGTGCCAGTAGTCTCTCTAGCGGGGGCAATGAGCAGTTCTTC. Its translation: CASSLSSGGNEQFF. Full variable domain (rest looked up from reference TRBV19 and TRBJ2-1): DGGITQSPKYLFRKEGQNVTLSCEQNLNHDAMYWYRQDPGQGLRLIYYSQIVNDFQKGDIAEGYSVSREKKESFPLTVTSAQKNPTAFYLCASSLSSGGNEQFFGPGTRLTVL.

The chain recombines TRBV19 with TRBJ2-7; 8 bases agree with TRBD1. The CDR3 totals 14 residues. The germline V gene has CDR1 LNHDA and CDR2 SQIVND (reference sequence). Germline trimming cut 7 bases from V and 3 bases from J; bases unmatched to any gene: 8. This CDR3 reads CASTAGQGSYEQYF. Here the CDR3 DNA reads TGTGCCAGTACGGCTGGACAGGGAAGCTACGAGCAGTACTTC.

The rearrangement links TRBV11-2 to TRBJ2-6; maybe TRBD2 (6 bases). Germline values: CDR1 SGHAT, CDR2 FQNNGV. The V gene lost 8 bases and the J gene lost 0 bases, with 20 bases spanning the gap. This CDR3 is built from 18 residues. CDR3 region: CASSPQAGSVSGANVLTF. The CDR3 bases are TGTGCCAGCTCCCCCCAGGCGGGATCAGTCTCTGGGGCCAACGTCCTGACTTTC.

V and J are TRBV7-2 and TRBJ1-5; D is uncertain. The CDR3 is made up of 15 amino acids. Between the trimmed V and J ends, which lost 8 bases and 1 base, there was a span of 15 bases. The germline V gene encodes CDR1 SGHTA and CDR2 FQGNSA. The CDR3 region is CASAGSVASNQPQHF. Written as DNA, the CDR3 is TGTGCCAGCGCCGGCAGCGTCGCCAGCAATCAGCCCCAGCATTTT.

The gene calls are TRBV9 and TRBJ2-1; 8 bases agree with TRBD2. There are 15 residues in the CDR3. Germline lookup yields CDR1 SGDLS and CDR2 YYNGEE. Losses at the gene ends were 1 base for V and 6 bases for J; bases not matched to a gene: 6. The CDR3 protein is CASSVSTSVANEQFF. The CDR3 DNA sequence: TGTGCCAGCAGCGTATCGACTAGCGTGGCCAATGAGCAGTTCTTC.

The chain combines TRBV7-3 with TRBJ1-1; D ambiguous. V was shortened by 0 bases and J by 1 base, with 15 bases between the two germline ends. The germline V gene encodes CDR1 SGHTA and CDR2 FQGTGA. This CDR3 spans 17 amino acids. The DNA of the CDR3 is TGTGCCAGCAGCTTAACGCCCCAAAGAGGACCGAACACTGAAGCTTTCTTT. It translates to CASSLTPQRGPNTEAFF.

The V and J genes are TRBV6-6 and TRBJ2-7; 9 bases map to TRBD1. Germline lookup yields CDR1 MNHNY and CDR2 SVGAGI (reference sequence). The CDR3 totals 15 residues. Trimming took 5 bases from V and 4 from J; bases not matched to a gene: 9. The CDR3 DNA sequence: TGTGCCAGCAGTCCCCCGGACAGGGGAGGGTACGAGCAGTACTTC. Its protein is CASSPPDRGGYEQYF.

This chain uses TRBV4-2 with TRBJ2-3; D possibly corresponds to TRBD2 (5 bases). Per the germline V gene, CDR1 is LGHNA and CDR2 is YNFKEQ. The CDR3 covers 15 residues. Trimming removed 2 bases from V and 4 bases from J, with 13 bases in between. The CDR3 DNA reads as TGTGCCAGCAGCCAAAGTGTGGGAGTCGCAGATACGCAGTATTTT. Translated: CASSQSVGVADTQYF.

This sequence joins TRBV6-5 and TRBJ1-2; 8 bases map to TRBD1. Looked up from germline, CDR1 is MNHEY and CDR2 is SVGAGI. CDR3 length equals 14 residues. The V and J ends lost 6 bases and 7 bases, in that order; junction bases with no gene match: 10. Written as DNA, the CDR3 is TGTGCCAGCAGGGCCGAGGACAGGGTGGGTGGCTACACCTTC. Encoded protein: CASRAEDRVGGYTF.

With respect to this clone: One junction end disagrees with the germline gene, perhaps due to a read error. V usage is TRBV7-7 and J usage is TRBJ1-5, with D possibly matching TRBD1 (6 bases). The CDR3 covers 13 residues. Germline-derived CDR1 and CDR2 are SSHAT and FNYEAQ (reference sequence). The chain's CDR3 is CASRQGIDQPQHF. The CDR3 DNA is TGTGCTAGCAGGCAGGGGATTGATCAGCCCCAGCATTTT.